The rows below give T cell receptor beta chains drawn from one sample of a study of blood T cell repertoires in COVID-19. Sequencing used immunoSEQ multiplex PCR; TCRdb keeps in-frame clones, though not all of them. Of around 35,000 clones in the sample, 90% are singletons; the top ten hold over 9.5%. The sequencing sample was made of peripheral blood. These receptors originate from a human donor in a cohort sampled during active COVID-19. Both conserved end residues are part of each CDR3.

J | V | CDR3
TRBJ2-3 | TRBV3-1/TRBV3-2 | CASSQDYLAGGWSADTQYF
TRBJ2-7 | TRBV9 | CASSSKGGDEQYF
TRBJ1-4 | TRBV30 | CAWVSSNEKLFF
TRBJ1-4 | TRBV5-6 | CASSSKTGHTNEKLFF
TRBJ2-5 | TRBV7-9 | CASTRKSGRGETQYF
TRBJ2-3 | TRBV3-1/TRBV3-2 | CASSPSPGTGEADTQYF
TRBJ1-4 | TRBV5-1 | CASSLGPGNEKLFF
TRBJ2-3 | TRBV27 | CASQDRGPTDTQYF
TRBJ2-5 | TRBV5-3 | CARSHPEITFGGLEGETQYF
TRBJ2-5 | TRBV9 | CASSVGTGTSGKTGQETQYF
TRBJ1-4 | TRBV5-4 | CASSRAGTGGAGGEKLFF
TRBJ1-4 | TRBV12-3/TRBV12-4 | CASSSGIEKLFF